The source of this T cell receptor beta chain is a study of early T cells in non-severe SARS-CoV-2 infection. Study as a whole: Sequencing was performed on bulk RNA from unsorted whole blood, leaving chains unpaired. Study observations and caveats: Anti-spike CD8 responses were favored in VDJdb matching, and private and CD4 specificities were missed.

Unique molecular identifiers tagged individual cDNA molecules. MiXCR, run by TCRdb on the 5' RACE reads, gives a single entry per CDR3 protein. This sample carries tens of thousands of distinct CDR3 sequences, roughly 15% of them seen once, and the ten largest clones take about 4.7%. This clonotype was picked up a small number of times. Its matching antigen is unknown. V shed 4 bases and J shed 6 bases, with 18 bases lying between them. The CDR3 is 15 residues long. Material: whole blood, obtained at baseline. V is TRBV12-3 or TRBV12-4 and J is TRBJ1-1; possible D gene TRBD1, 6 bases. This sequence was found in an adult who was a healthcare worker with PCR-confirmed SARS-CoV-2 infection or an uninfected control (not recorded which). The CDR3 reads CASSSWGLRGAEAFF. CDR3 DNA: TGTGCCAGCAGTTCATGGGGACTCAGGGGCGCTGAAGCTTTCTTT.